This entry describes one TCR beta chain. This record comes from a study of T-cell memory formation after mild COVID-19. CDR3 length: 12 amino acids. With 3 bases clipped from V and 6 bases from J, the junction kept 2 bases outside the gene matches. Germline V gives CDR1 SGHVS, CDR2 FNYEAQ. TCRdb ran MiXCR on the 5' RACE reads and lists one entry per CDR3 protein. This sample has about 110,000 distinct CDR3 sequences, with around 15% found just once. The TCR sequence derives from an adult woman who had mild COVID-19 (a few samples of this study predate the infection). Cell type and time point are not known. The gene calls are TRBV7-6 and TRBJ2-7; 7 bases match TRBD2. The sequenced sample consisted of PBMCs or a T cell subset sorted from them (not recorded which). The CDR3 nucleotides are TGTGCCAGCAGCTTCAGGGAGGGCGAGCAGTACTTC. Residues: CASSFREGEQYF.